Below are 28 T cell receptor beta chains sequenced from a single sample in a study of cytomegalovirus exposure and HLA in healthy donors. Measured with immunoSEQ multiplex PCR; TCRdb has only the in-frame clones, and not every one. The sample lists about 120,000 clones, 70% to 90% occurring once. Source material: PBMCs. The receptors were gathered from a man between 18 and 29 years old in good health and CMV-seropositive.

V gene TRBV6-5 combines with J gene TRBJ1-5, with a tentative D call TRBD1 (6 bases). V was cut by 4 bases and J by 6 bases, with 13 bases left in between. The V gene's germline CDR1 is MNHEY and CDR2 SVGAGI. CDR3 length equals 14 residues. The CDR3 loop is CASSSQGLGQPQHF. Here the CDR3 DNA reads TGTGCCAGCAGTTCGCAGGGGCTGGGTCAGCCCCAGCATTTT.

This clone came up once. The chain carries TRBV5-6 and TRBJ1-2; TRBD1 aligns across 8 bases. J gave up 7 bases and V 0 bases, and 5 bases lay outside the gene matches. Germline lookup yields CDR1 SGHDT and CDR2 YYEEEE. The CDR3 extends over 14 amino acids. Written as DNA, the CDR3 is TGTGCCAGCAGCTTGGGGACAGGGTTGAGTGGCTACACCTTC. This gives the protein CASSLGTGLSGYTF. The full variable domain, rest sourced from reference TRBV5-6 and TRBJ1-2, is DAGVTQSPTHLIKTRGQQVTLRCSPKSGHDTVSWYQQALGQGPQFIFQYYEEEERQRGNFPDRFSGHQFPNYSSELNVNALLLGDSALYLCASSLGTGLSGYTFGSGTRLTVV.

The rearrangement links TRBV29-1 to TRBJ2-5; 8 nucleotides match TRBD2. CDR3 length: 15 amino acids. Germline V CDR1 and CDR2: SQVTM, ANQGSEA. Trimming at V came to 5 bases and at J to 10 bases, leaving 18 bases not matched to a gene. CDR3 residues: CSVTGDSGALEDQYF. CDR3 nucleotides: TGCAGCGTTACGGGTGATAGCGGGGCCCTGGAAGACCAGTACTTC.

The V gene is TRBV9, the J gene TRBJ2-1; 8 nucleotides align to TRBD2. V gave up 4 bases and J gave up 8 bases; unmatched junction bases: 8. The germline gives CDR1 SGDLS, CDR2 YYNGEE. The CDR3 runs to 14 residues. CDR3 nucleotides: TGTGCCAGCAGCACCGGGGGGGCCTTCCATGAGCAGTTCTTC. This codes for CASSTGGAFHEQFF.

The chain recombines TRBV19 with TRBJ1-5, with a possible D match to TRBD1 (5 bases). Trimming pared 5 bases from V and 0 bases from J, leaving 23 bases between. Germline V gene sequence: CDR1 LNHDA, CDR2 SQIVND (reference sequence). CDR3 length: 19 residues. The CDR3 region has the DNA TGTGCCAGTAGTTCCCCCTTGTTGTGGGGCGACTCTAGCAATCAGCCCCAGCATTTT. This sequence encodes CASSSPLLWGDSSNQPQHF.

The chain couples TRBV7-8 to TRBJ1-3; 10 bases map to TRBD1. CDR1 and CDR2 from the germline V gene are SGHVS and FQNEAQ. This CDR3 is 14 amino acids long. Trimming removed 7 bases from V and 9 bases from J; junction bases left unmatched: 9. CDR3 sequence reads: CASMDRGGRTTIYF. The DNA of the CDR3 is TGTGCCAGCATGGACAGGGGGGGACGAACCACCATATATTTT.

Here the CDR3 reads CAWRGESKINYGYTF. Written as DNA, the CDR3 is TGTGCCTGGAGGGGAGAAAGCAAGATTAACTATGGCTACACCTTC. The chain links TRBV30 to TRBJ1-2; D not certain. Trimming left V 3 bases short and J 1 base short, with 15 bases between. This CDR3 is 15 amino acids long. CDR1 GTSNPN and CDR2 SVGIG come from the germline V gene (reference sequence).

This rearrangement joins TRBV5-1 to TRBJ2-2, with TRBD1 identical over 9 bases. Germline CDR1 reads SGHRS; CDR2 reads YFSETQ. Unmatched junction bases numbered 5, after V lost 4 bases and J lost 4 bases. The CDR3 spans 15 residues. The CDR3 bases are TGCGCCAGCAGCCTTCGGACAGGGGCCACCGGGGAGCTGTTTTTT. This codes for CASSLRTGATGELFF.

The table lists this clone with a count of one. The V and J genes are TRBV11-2 and TRBJ2-2, with 10 bases matching TRBD2. V lost 1 base, J lost 1 base, and 6 bases stayed unmatched. The V gene's germline CDR1 is SGHAT and CDR2 FQNNGV. This CDR3 has 18 residues. DNA of the CDR3: TGTGCCAGCAGCTTAGGTCTAGCGGGGGACCGGAACACCGGGGAGCTGTTTTTT. This encodes CASSLGLAGDRNTGELFF.

The chain recombines TRBV7-9 with TRBJ1-4, with TRBD1 as a possible D gene (5 bases). This CDR3 has 12 residues. V was pared by 5 bases and J by 7 bases, with 8 bases between. CDR1 and CDR2 from the germline V gene are SEHNR and FQNEAQ (reference sequence). The CDR3 DNA sequence: TGTGCCAGCAGCCCTGACAGTGAAAAACTGTTTTTT. This codes for CASSPDSEKLFF.

The CDR3 region is CSVVGGTSYEQYF. The CDR3 bases are TGCAGCGTTGTCGGGGGGACCTCCTACGAGCAGTACTTC. The chain couples TRBV29-1 to TRBJ2-7, with 7 bases identical to TRBD2. CDR3 length: 13 residues. In germline, CDR1 is SQVTM, CDR2 ANQGSEA. Trimming removed 4 bases from V and 0 bases from J; junction bases left unmatched: 3.

The chain uses TRBV5-4 and TRBJ1-2; D gene uncertain. Trimming left V 0 bases short and J 0 bases short, with 12 bases between. The CDR3 runs to 16 residues. Germline V gene lookup returns CDR1 SGHNT and CDR2 YYREEE (reference sequence). CDR3 nucleotides: TGTGCCAGCAGCTTGGGATCCGCCTATCCTAACTATGGCTACACCTTC. Encoded protein: CASSLGSAYPNYGYTF.

This chain links TRBV2 with TRBJ2-5; D not resolved. The germline gives CDR1 SNHLY, CDR2 FYNNEI. Deletions cut 7 bases from V and 9 bases from J, with 9 bases between. CDR3 length equals 10 residues. CDR3 protein: CASTYGSQYF. DNA of the CDR3: TGTGCCAGCACCTACGGGTCCCAGTACTTC.

The V gene is TRBV6-1, the J gene TRBJ2-6, with D unclear. Trimming took 6 bases from V and 0 from J, leaving 9 bases between them. This CDR3 has 15 amino acids. Germline V gene sequence: CDR1 MNHNS, CDR2 SASEGT. CDR3 amino acids: CASRATSSGANVLTF. The CDR3 DNA follows: TGTGCCAGCAGGGCAACGTCCTCTGGGGCCAACGTCCTGACTTTC.

CDR3 bases: TGTGCCAGCAGCGTAGATTACAGAGTCAATAATGAAAAACTGTTTTTT. Amino acid sequence: CASSVDYRVNNEKLFF. The rearrangement uses TRBV9 and TRBJ1-4; D unclear. Germline V lookup: CDR1 SGDLS, CDR2 YYNGEE. Trimming removed 0 bases from V and 4 bases from J, with 13 bases in between. The CDR3 runs 16 residues.

This clone was detected a few times. This chain connects TRBV5-1 to TRBJ1-2; tentative D call: TRBD1 (5 bases). Germline V gives CDR1 SGHRS, CDR2 YFSETQ. V was cut by 0 bases and J by 4 bases, with 16 bases left in between. CDR3 length: 16 amino acids. CDR3 bases: TGCGCCAGCAGCTTGGCCGGGGGAGGGACGGGCTATGGCTACACCTTC. Translation: CASSLAGGGTGYGYTF.

This chain joins TRBV15 and TRBJ2-7, with no clear D. The CDR3 has 13 amino acids. Germline V CDR1 and CDR2: LNHNV, YYDKDF (reference sequence). V lost 0 bases, J lost 2 bases, and 5 bases lay in between. CDR3 DNA sequence: TGTGCCACCAGCAGAGATCAGGCCTACGAGCAGTACTTC. Protein: CATSRDQAYEQYF.

This chain joins TRBV5-1 and TRBJ1-5; D is undetermined. Deletions cut 4 bases from V and 2 bases from J, with 13 bases between. The CDR3 contains 15 residues. Germline-derived CDR1 and CDR2 are SGHRS and YFSETQ. CDR3 nucleotides: TGCGCCAGCAGCATTGGTGGGCAGGGCAATCAGCCCCAGCATTTT. This sequence encodes CASSIGGQGNQPQHF.

The chain is built from TRBV5-6 and TRBJ2-1; 8 bases match TRBD2. This CDR3 region has 16 residues. Germline V CDR1 and CDR2: SGHDT, YYEEEE. Trimming at V came to 0 bases and at J to 3 bases, leaving 5 bases not matched to a gene. The CDR3 protein is CASSLAGLANYNEQFF. CDR3 DNA: TGTGCCAGCAGCTTGGCCGGACTAGCCAACTACAATGAGCAGTTCTTC.

The CDR3 spells CASSENGGGDTDTQYF. The DNA for the CDR3 is TGTGCCAGCAGTGAAAACGGCGGGGGGGATACAGATACGCAGTATTTT. The rearrangement links TRBV2 to TRBJ2-3; TRBD2 matches at 9 bases. This CDR3 has 16 residues. Trimming at V came to 2 bases and at J to 3 bases, leaving 6 bases not matched to a gene. Germline V lookup: CDR1 SNHLY, CDR2 FYNNEI.

V is TRBV6-1 and J is TRBJ2-7; a weak D match, TRBD2 (5 bases). The CDR3 covers 15 residues. V lost 7 bases and J 2 bases, leaving 18 bases between the germline ends. CDR1 is MNHNS and CDR2 is SASEGT in the germline V gene. The CDR3 sequence is CASTLRGASPYEQYF. As DNA, the CDR3 is TGTGCCAGCACCTTACGGGGAGCGAGTCCCTACGAGCAGTACTTC.

The CDR3, as DNA: TGTGCCAGCAGCTTGGTAGGGGCCCTAGGGGATGAGCAGTTCTTC. Amino acid sequence: CASSLVGALGDEQFF. The V and J genes are TRBV5-6 and TRBJ2-1; maybe TRBD1 (5 bases). The CDR3 consists of 15 residues. CDR1 and CDR2 (germline): SGHDT, YYEEEE. Trimming left V 0 bases short and J 8 bases short, with 15 bases between.

The rearrangement links TRBV20-1 to TRBJ1-1, with unresolved D. Germline V gene lookup returns CDR1 DFQATT and CDR2 SNEGSKA (reference sequence). The CDR3 length is 11 residues. V lost 5 bases to trimming and J lost 1 base, with 5 bases between them. The CDR3 region is CSAFRNTEAFF. CDR3 nucleotide sequence: TGCAGTGCTTTCAGGAACACTGAAGCTTTCTTT.

This rearrangement joins TRBV29-1 to TRBJ1-1; a possible D gene is TRBD1 (5 bases). The CDR3 has 14 residues. CDR1 is SQVTM and CDR2 is ANQGSEA in the germline V gene. Between the trimmed V and J ends, which lost 1 base and 5 bases, there was a span of 14 bases. CDR3 DNA: TGCAGCGTTGAAGGGCAGGGTAGGGGAACTGAAGCTTTCTTT. Amino acid sequence: CSVEGQGRGTEAFF.

This clone has just a few counts. Within the sample, other DNA sequences also encode this same CDR3. The genes are TRBV18 and TRBJ2-7, with D maybe TRBD1 (6 bases). The CDR3 runs to 15 residues. CDR1 and CDR2 (germline): KGHSH, LQKENI. The ends were cut back, 6 bases at V and 0 bases at J, with 15 bases in the middle. CDR3 DNA sequence: TGTGCCAGCTCGCCTCAGGGGCAAAGCTCCTACGAGCAGTACTTC. It translates to CASSPQGQSSYEQYF. The variable domain in full, completed from reference TRBV18 and TRBJ2-7, reads NAGVMQNPRHLVRRRGQEARLRCSPMKGHSHVYWYRQLPEEGLKFMVYLQKENIIDESGMPKERFSAEFPKEGPSILRIQQVVRGDSAAYFCASSPQGQSSYEQYFGPGTRLTVT.

The CDR3 reads CASSMTSGVRNEQFF. The CDR3 DNA reads TGTGCCAGTAGTATGACTAGCGGGGTGAGGAATGAGCAGTTCTTC. V is TRBV19 and J is TRBJ2-1; 11 nucleotides line up with TRBD2. V was clipped by 3 bases and J by 7 bases; unmatched bases: 5. The CDR3 spans 15 residues. Germline CDR1 LNHDA, CDR2 SQIVND (reference sequence).

Note on this clone: A read error may account for a junction end that differs from germline. This chain links TRBV5-1 with TRBJ1-2, with 9 nucleotides matching TRBD1. The CDR3 has 18 residues. Germline CDR1 reads SGHRS; CDR2 reads YFSETQ. In nucleotides, the CDR3 is TGCGCCAGCAGGGAGCGACCATCCGGGACAGGGAATGCCTATGGCTGCACCTTC. It encodes CASRERPSGTGNAYGCTF.

This clone was seen only once. This rearrangement joins TRBV6-1 to TRBJ1-2, with a tentative D call TRBD1 (5 bases). Per the germline V gene, CDR1 is MNHNS and CDR2 is SASEGT. The CDR3 runs 14 residues. With 1 base removed from V and 4 bases from J, the gap between germline ends came to 10 bases. The CDR3 DNA reads as TGTGCCAGCAGTGAAGGTCCGGGGGTCTATGGCTACACCTTC. Its protein product is CASSEGPGVYGYTF.